The 4 T cell receptor beta chains below come from one sample, sequenced in a study of T cell responses to AZD1222 COVID-19 vaccine (dated by TCRdb to about 2021). Library creation used the immunoSEQ multiplex PCR assay. TCRdb limited this immuneACCESS table to in-frame rearrangements with V and J called. A share of clones is missing; checked studies link under half to unresolved V genes, and the rest is unexplained. Present in this sample are 100,000 to 150,000 clones, approximately 90% of which were seen just once. The ten largest clones represent about 7% of the sample. The label giving this sample's time point can be read as: baseline before first vaccination. The starting material was peripheral blood, obtained on day 0 of AZD1222 vaccination. The origin of the receptors is an adult in good health.

In its sample, this clone was seen once. The genes are TRBV24-1 and TRBJ2-1; 8 bases align to TRBD1. The trim removed 1 base at V and 5 bases at J, leaving 3 bases unmatched. The CDR3 runs 15 residues. Germline V gene lookup returns CDR1 KGHDR and CDR2 SFDVKD. CDR3 protein: CATSDFYRGDNEQFF. CDR3 nucleotide sequence: TGTGCCACCAGTGATTTTTACAGGGGGGACAATGAGCAGTTCTTC.

The chain joins TRBV10-2 to TRBJ1-1, with D unclear. V lost 3 bases and J 0 bases, leaving 8 bases between the germline ends. CDR3 length: 14 amino acids. The germline gives CDR1 WSHSY, CDR2 SAAADI. The CDR3 region is CASSDPAMNTEAFF. CDR3 nucleotide sequence: TGCGCCAGCAGTGACCCAGCCATGAACACTGAAGCTTTCTTT.

V is TRBV5-1 and J is TRBJ2-3, with TRBD1 matching 8 bases. The trim removed 5 bases at V and 3 bases at J, leaving 8 bases unmatched. The V gene's germline CDR1 is SGHRS and CDR2 YFSETQ. This CDR3 region has 15 residues. DNA for the CDR3: TGCGCCAGCAGAACCGGGACAGGTGGGACAGATACGCAGTATTTT. Its protein product is CASRTGTGGTDTQYF.

J is TRBJ2-1 and V is TRBV11-2, with 12 nucleotides matching TRBD2. This CDR3 region has 15 residues. Germline CDR1 and CDR2: SGHAT and FQNNGV. V shed 5 bases and J 6 bases; nucleotides not matched to a gene: 5. The CDR3 bases are TGTGCCAGCAGCCGAACTAGCGGGGGGACCAATGAGCAGTTCTTC. This encodes CASSRTSGGTNEQFF.